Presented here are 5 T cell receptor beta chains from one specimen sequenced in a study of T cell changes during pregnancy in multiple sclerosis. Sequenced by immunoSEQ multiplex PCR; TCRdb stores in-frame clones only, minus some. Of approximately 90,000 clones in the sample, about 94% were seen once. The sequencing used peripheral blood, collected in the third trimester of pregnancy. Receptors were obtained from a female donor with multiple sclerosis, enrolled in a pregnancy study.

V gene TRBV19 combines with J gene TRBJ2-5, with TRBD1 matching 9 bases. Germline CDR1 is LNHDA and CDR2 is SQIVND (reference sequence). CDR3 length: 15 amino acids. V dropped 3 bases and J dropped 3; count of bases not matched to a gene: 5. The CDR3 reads CASSIGGTGKETQYF. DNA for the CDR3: TGTGCCAGTAGTATTGGCGGGACAGGGAAAGAGACCCAGTACTTC.

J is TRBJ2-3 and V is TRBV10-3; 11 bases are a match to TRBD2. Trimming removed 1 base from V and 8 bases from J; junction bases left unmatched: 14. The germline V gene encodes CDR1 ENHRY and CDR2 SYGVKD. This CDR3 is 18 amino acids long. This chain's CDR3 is CAISELRSSGRAVVTQYF. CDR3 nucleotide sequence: TGTGCCATCAGTGAGTTACGAAGTAGCGGGAGGGCCGTGGTTACGCAGTATTTT.

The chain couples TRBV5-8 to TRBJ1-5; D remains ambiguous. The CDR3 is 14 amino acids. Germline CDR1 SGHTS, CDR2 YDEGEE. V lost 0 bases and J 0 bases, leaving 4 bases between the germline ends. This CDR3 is CASSLVDSNQPQHF. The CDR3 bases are TGTGCCAGCAGCTTGGTAGATAGCAATCAGCCCCAGCATTTT.

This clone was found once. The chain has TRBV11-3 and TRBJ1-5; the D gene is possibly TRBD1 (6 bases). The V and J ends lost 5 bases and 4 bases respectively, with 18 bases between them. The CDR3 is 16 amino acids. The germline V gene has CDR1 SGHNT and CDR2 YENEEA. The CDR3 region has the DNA TGTGCCAGCAGCGTAGGGGGAGGCAGCCTAAATCAGCCCCAGCATTTT. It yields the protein CASSVGGGSLNQPQHF.

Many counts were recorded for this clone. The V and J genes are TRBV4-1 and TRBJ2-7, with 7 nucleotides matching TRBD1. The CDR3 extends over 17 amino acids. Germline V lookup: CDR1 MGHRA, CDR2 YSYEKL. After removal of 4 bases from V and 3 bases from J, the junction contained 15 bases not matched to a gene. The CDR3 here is CASSPKARRDSNYEQYF. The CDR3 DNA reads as TGCGCCAGCAGCCCTAAAGCGAGACGGGACAGCAACTACGAGCAGTACTTC.